These 23 T cell receptor beta chains came from one sample sequenced in a study of T cells in Graves' hyperthyroidism and ophthalmopathy. Amplification yielded TCR beta CDR3 regions, with RNA transcripts as the source. The study used the HTBI primer set for a first-round RT-PCR of the TCR CDR3. TCRdb called the multiplex PCR reads again in MiXCR, with one record for every CDR3 protein. In the table there are about 420,000 distinct CDR3 sequences, about a sixth of which are singletons. Sequencing was performed on blood. These receptors were obtained from a woman in her late teens or twenties with Graves' hyperthyroidism.

In its sample, this clonotype was seen many times. The genes are TRBV10-3 and TRBJ2-3; no definite D call. V lost 3 bases and J lost 10, with 17 bases in between. Germline V lookup: CDR1 ENHRY, CDR2 SYGVKD. The CDR3 sequence is 14 residues long. The CDR3 spells CAISEGTVGLAQYF. The CDR3 DNA is TGTGCCATCAGTGAAGGAACGGTAGGCCTCGCGCAGTATTTT.

As concerns this clonotype: Being one base from a much bigger clone, this may be a read error. The chain joins TRBV7-9 to TRBJ2-1, with 10 bases that match TRBD2. CDR3 length: 16 amino acids. Germline loops: CDR1 SEHNR, CDR2 FQNEAQ (reference sequence). The V and J ends lost 11 bases and 4 bases, in that order; junction bases with no gene match: 14. The CDR3 DNA sequence: TGTGCCGGCACTCAACAGGGGACTAGCGCGTACAATGAGCAGTTCTTC. Translation: CAGTQQGTSAYNEQFF.

In its sample, this clonotype was seen many times. The gene calls are TRBV20-1 and TRBJ2-5; 10 nucleotides agree with TRBD2. This CDR3 spans 14 amino acids. Per the germline V gene, CDR1 is DFQATT and CDR2 is SNEGSKA (reference sequence). With V trimmed by 2 bases and J by 5 bases, 5 bases remained unmatched. This CDR3 is CSARLAGDLETQYF. The CDR3 DNA sequence: TGCAGTGCTAGACTAGCGGGAGATTTGGAGACCCAGTACTTC.

This clonotype appeared many times. The chain joins TRBV5-1 to TRBJ2-3; 7 positions agree with TRBD2. Germline CDR1 and CDR2: SGHRS and YFSETQ. The V and J ends lost 3 bases and 5 bases, in that order; junction bases with no gene match: 6. The CDR3 spans 14 residues. CDR3 amino acids: CASSSGLIVDTQYF. CDR3 sequence (DNA): TGCGCCAGCAGCTCGGGACTAATAGTAGATACGCAGTATTTT.

This clonotype was found many times. The gene calls are TRBV10-2 and TRBJ2-7, with D perhaps matching TRBD2 (5 bases). The CDR3 is 15 amino acids. CDR1 is WSHSY, CDR2 SAAADI, per germline. Trimming removed 4 bases at V and 2 bases at J, with 15 bases between. The CDR3 bases are TGCGCCAGCAGTGGAGGAGGTGGCAGACCCTACGAGCAGTACTTC. Translating gives CASSGGGGRPYEQYF.

This clonotype appeared a few times. The chain links TRBV20-1 to TRBJ2-1; TRBD2 might be the D (6 bases). The CDR3 spans 14 residues. V was trimmed by 3 bases and J by 1 base, leaving 10 bases between them. Germline V CDR1 and CDR2: DFQATT, SNEGSKA (reference sequence). Here the CDR3 DNA reads TGCAGTGCTAGGGGGAGGAAATCCTACAATGAGCAGTTCTTC. It translates to CSARGRKSYNEQFF.

This clonotype was recorded at least ten times. V usage is TRBV9 and J usage is TRBJ2-5, with 10 bases matching TRBD2. Germline V gene data show CDR1 as SGDLS and CDR2 as YYNGEE. The length of the CDR3 is 16 residues. The trim removed 0 bases at V and 5 bases at J, leaving 7 bases unmatched. The chain's CDR3 is CASSVVGAGGPETQYF. The CDR3 nucleotides read TGTGCCAGCAGCGTAGTCGGAGCGGGGGGGCCGGAGACCCAGTACTTC. The full variable domain, rest sourced from reference TRBV9 and TRBJ2-5, is DSGVTQTPKHLITATGQRVTLRCSPRSGDLSVYWYQQSLDQGLQFLIQYYNGEERAKGNILERFSAQQFPDLHSELNLSSLELGDSALYFCASSVVGAGGPETQYFGPGTRLLVL.

This clonotype was observed many times. V gene TRBV24-1 combines with J gene TRBJ2-5; 12 bases align to TRBD1. V was pared by 4 bases and J by 5 bases, with 7 bases of the junction left unmatched. CDR1 is KGHDR, CDR2 SFDVKD, per germline. The CDR3 has 16 residues. The CDR3 DNA reads TGTGCCACCAGTGACCCGGGACAGGGGGCCGGGGAGACCCAGTACTTC. Amino acid sequence: CATSDPGQGAGETQYF.

The rearrangement links TRBV4-1 to TRBJ2-1; D assignment may be TRBD1 or TRBD2 (5 bases each). The germline V and J ends were trimmed by 0 bases and 4 bases, with 13 bases remaining between them. Germline CDR1 and CDR2: MGHRA and YSYEKL. This CDR3 has 16 amino acids. CDR3 bases: TGCGCCAGCAGCCAAGAGAGGGGCTCGGTTTACAATGAGCAGTTCTTC. It is translated as CASSQERGSVYNEQFF.

This clonotype came up many times. The chain joins TRBV7-8 to TRBJ2-5; 7 bases align to TRBD1. CDR3 length: 16 amino acids. Germline-derived CDR1 and CDR2 are SGHVS and FQNEAQ. With V trimmed by 5 bases and J by 1 base, 10 bases remained unmatched. The CDR3 here is CASSRVRWDSQETQYF. DNA for the CDR3: TGTGCCAGCAGCCGCGTCCGGTGGGACAGCCAAGAGACCCAGTACTTC.

The gene calls are TRBV9 and TRBJ2-7; 9 bases fit TRBD1. The CDR3 sequence is 15 residues long. V shed 4 bases and J 6 bases; nucleotides not matched to a gene: 11. CDR1 and CDR2 (germline): SGDLS, YYNGEE. This chain's CDR3 is CASSWGGDRAGEQYF. DNA for the CDR3: TGTGCCAGCAGCTGGGGGGGGGACAGGGCCGGCGAGCAGTACTTC.

There are many counts of this clonotype. J is TRBJ1-3 and V is TRBV16, with 7 positions matching TRBD1. The V gene's germline CDR1 is KGHSY and CDR2 FQNENV. Unmatched junction bases numbered 9, after V lost 1 base and J lost 0 bases. This CDR3 contains 18 residues. CDR3 loop: CASSQYVLGQSSGNTIYF. DNA for the CDR3: TGTGCCAGCAGCCAATACGTTTTGGGACAGAGCTCTGGAAACACCATATATTTT.

This clonotype appeared many times. The chain employs TRBV20-1 and TRBJ2-5; TRBD2 matches 10 bases. The CDR3 runs 15 residues. With 5 bases clipped from V and 5 bases from J, the junction kept 11 bases outside the gene matches. Per the germline V gene, CDR1 is DFQATT and CDR2 is SNEGSKA (reference sequence). The CDR3 bases are TGCAGTGCTCAAGAGCGGGAGGGCCTCCGGGAGACCCAGTACTTC. Translating gives CSAQEREGLRETQYF.

This clonotype was counted ten times or more. V gene TRBV5-1 combines with J gene TRBJ2-3, with 9 bases that match TRBD2. Germline V gene data show CDR1 as SGHRS and CDR2 as YFSETQ. The CDR3 extends over 17 amino acids. The V segment lost 6 bases and the J segment 1 base; nucleotides outside the gene matches: 12. The DNA for the CDR3 is TGCGCCAGCACGCTGCATAGCGGGGGACCTCGCACAGATACGCAGTATTTT. It yields the protein CASTLHSGGPRTDTQYF.

This clonotype was counted only a few times. The chain has TRBV3-1 and TRBJ2-2, with 11 bases lining up with TRBD2. The V segment lost 7 bases and the J segment 6 bases; nucleotides outside the gene matches: 7. CDR1 and CDR2 from the germline V gene are LGHDT and YNNKEL (reference sequence). The CDR3 runs 15 residues. The CDR3: CASTPPTSGAGELFF. The DNA of the CDR3 is TGTGCCAGCACCCCCCCGACTAGCGGGGCCGGGGAGCTGTTTTTT. Full variable domain (remainder filled in from reference TRBV3-1 and TRBJ2-2): DTAVSQTPKYLVTQMGNDKSIKCEQNLGHDTMYWYKQDSKKFLKIMFSYNNKELIINETVPNRFSPKSPDKAHLNLHINSLELGDSAVYFCASTPPTSGAGELFFGEGSRLTVL.

V and J are TRBV6-1 and TRBJ2-7; D remains ambiguous. V dropped 5 bases and J dropped 5 bases, with 16 bases sitting between them. Germline assignment: CDR1 MNHNS and CDR2 SASEGT. The CDR3 loop spans 14 amino acids. Written as DNA, the CDR3 is TGTGCCAGCAGTTACGACATTAGCCGGGACGAGCAGTACTTC. Translation: CASSYDISRDEQYF.

The sample holds many counts of this clonotype. The V gene is TRBV7-2, the J gene TRBJ1-2, with D unclear. V was clipped by 4 bases and J by 5 bases, with 11 bases between them. This CDR3 is 13 amino acids long. The germline V gene encodes CDR1 SGHTA and CDR2 FQGNSA. This CDR3 is CASSYGSLYGYTF. DNA of the CDR3: TGTGCCAGCAGCTATGGTTCCCTATATGGCTACACCTTC.

Comments on this clonotype: Lacking the conserved final phenylalanine or tryptophan, this CDR3 likely reflects a read error. The V call is TRBV11-3, the J call TRBJ2-2, with D possibly TRBD2 on 5 matching bases. The CDR3 sequence is 14 residues long. CDR1 is SGHNT and CDR2 is YENEEA in the germline V gene. V dropped 5 bases and J dropped 5 bases, with 12 bases sitting between them. As DNA, the CDR3 is TGTGCCAGCAGCCTCCTGTCGGGGACCGGGGAGCTGTTTTCT. It specifies CASSLLSGTGELFS.

This clonotype was picked up a small number of times. This chain joins TRBV5-1 and TRBJ2-2; D not certain. The germline gives CDR1 SGHRS, CDR2 YFSETQ. Trimming left V 1 base short and J 6 bases short, with 10 bases between. CDR3 size: 14 residues. The CDR3 region has the DNA TGCGCCAGCAGCTTGACTCCCTGGTCCGGGGAGCTGTTTTTT. It specifies CASSLTPWSGELFF.

This rearrangement joins TRBV9 to TRBJ2-4; no clear D. The CDR3 is made up of 13 amino acids. V lost 2 bases, J lost 1 base, and 4 bases lay in between. Germline CDR1 and CDR2: SGDLS and YYNGEE. CDR3 sequence (DNA): TGTGCCAGCAGCGTTGGTGCCAAAAACATTCAGTACTTC. Translation: CASSVGAKNIQYF.

This sequence joins TRBV12-3 or TRBV12-4 and TRBJ2-1, with TRBD2 matching over 12 bases. Trimming removed 5 bases from V and 2 bases from J; junction bases left unmatched: 4. The length of the CDR3 is 16 residues. The CDR3 sequence is CASSPLAGGTYNEQFF. DNA of the CDR3: TGTGCCAGCAGTCCACTAGCGGGGGGTACCTACAATGAGCAGTTCTTC.

This clonotype was seen repeatedly, ten times or more. This chain joins TRBV20-1 and TRBJ2-5; 8 nucleotides agree with TRBD2. This CDR3 has 14 residues. Germline-derived CDR1 and CDR2 are DFQATT and SNEGSKA (reference sequence). Trimming removed 4 bases from V and 5 bases from J; junction bases left unmatched: 9. The CDR3 nucleotides read TGCAGTGCTACGCCCGGGACTAGTCCTGAGACCCAGTACTTC. Its translation is CSATPGTSPETQYF.

This clonotype was seen a few times. The chain uses TRBV6-1 and TRBJ2-3; 11 nucleotides agree with TRBD2. The V gene end was trimmed by 7 bases and the J gene end by 4 bases; junction bases not matched to a gene: 10. The CDR3 consists of 16 residues. The V gene's germline CDR1 is MNHNS and CDR2 SASEGT. Here the CDR3 reads CASTRRLAGISDTQYF. The CDR3, as DNA: TGTGCCAGCACTCGAAGACTAGCGGGAATCTCAGATACGCAGTATTTT.